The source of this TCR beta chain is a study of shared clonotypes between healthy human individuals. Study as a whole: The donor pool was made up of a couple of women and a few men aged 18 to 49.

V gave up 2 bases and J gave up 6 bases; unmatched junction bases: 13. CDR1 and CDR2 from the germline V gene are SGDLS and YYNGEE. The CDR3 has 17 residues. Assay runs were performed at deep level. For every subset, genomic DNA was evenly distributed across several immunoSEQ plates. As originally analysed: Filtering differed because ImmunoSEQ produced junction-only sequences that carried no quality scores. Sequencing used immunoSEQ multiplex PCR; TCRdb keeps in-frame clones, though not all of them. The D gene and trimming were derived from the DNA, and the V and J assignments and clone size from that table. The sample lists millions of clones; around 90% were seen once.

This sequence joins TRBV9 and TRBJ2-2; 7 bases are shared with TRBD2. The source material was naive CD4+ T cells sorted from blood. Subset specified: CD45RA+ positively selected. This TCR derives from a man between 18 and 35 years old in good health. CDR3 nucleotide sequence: TGTGCCAGCAGCGTGCCGATGGGAGGGTTGGGCTCCGGGGAGCTGTTTTTT. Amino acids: CASSVPMGGLGSGELFF.